This T cell receptor (beta chain) was recovered during a study of T cell responses to AZD1222 COVID-19 vaccine (dated by TCRdb to about 2021). Study-wide context: AZD1222 recipients with second doses at about 4 weeks or about 12 weeks were pooled, because spike-specific TCR depth and breadth did not differ between schedules. TCR sequencing was performed for roughly 240 trial participants, of whom roughly 200 were given two doses of AZD1222 and some 26 were given two doses of MenACWY control vaccine. Trial participants were enrolled by age into subgroups of 18-55, 56-69 and 70-plus years, and around 150, 29 and 61 TCR-sequenced participants, respectively, were included in these subgroups. What the authors observed across the whole study: The vaccine-associated CD4 TCRs covered the entire spike protein, and the dominant responses fell in regions 160-218 and 743-854. The 56-69-year group was small, and its depth increase did not reach significance, likely because of low power. Reportedly, almost half of the unique spike-specific TCRs recognized epitopes lying outside the regions that are mutated in the B.1.351 and B.1.1.7 variants. Because no day 14 peak-response samples were available, the repertoires could be characterized only after the peak T cell response. After two AZD1222 doses, both the breadth and the depth of spike-specific TCRs were significantly higher than at day 0 and than in MenACWY recipients. Conclusions about previously exposed vaccinees are limited because only a handful of AZD1222 recipients were SARS-CoV-2 seropositive at baseline. Most participants were white British and females outnumbered males, and the authors suggested that clonal diversity may have been underestimated.

From its cysteine to its phenylalanine, the CDR3 spans 14 amino acids. The DNA shown is the 42-base CDR3, in frame from base 1. Reading the germline V gene (reference sequence) gives CDR1 LGHDT and CDR2 YNNKEL. The germline ends are 8 bases apart after V is trimmed by 0 bases and J by 4 bases. The CDR3 regions of human TCRbeta chains were subjected to immunosequencing. Turning to the authors' computational methods: Repertoire TCRs were checked for matches against a reference library of SARS-CoV-2-specific TCRs that had been generated using the MIRA antigen-specificity platform. Breadth meant the fraction of unique TCRs that were SARS-CoV-2-associated, whereas depth meant the fraction of total T cells that were SARS-CoV-2-associated. Using the MIRA data, every spike-specific TCR was mapped to the spike region that the TCR reacted to and assigned to either a CD4 or a CD8 class. Log10-transformed breadth and depth values were compared by one-way ANOVA with Sidak's multiple comparisons tests. TCRdb's version of the immuneACCESS table is confined to in-frame rearrangements and falls short of the full clone set. An unresolved V gene accounts for under half of the shortfall where checked; the remainder is of unknown origin. The V and J calls and clone size come from that table; D and trimming were worked out from the DNA. This sample has fewer than 130,000 clones in its table, and about 87% of those were observed once. The top ten clones comprise over 1.5% of the sample.

This clone was detected only once. Its antigen target is currently unknown. Base quality data are lacking; no much larger clone is found one base away. The time point tag for this specimen amounts to: baseline before first vaccination. Vaccinee samples were obtained from the UK trials COV001 and COV002, which included a single-blind randomized controlled phase 2/3 trial of AZD1222 (ChAdOx1 nCoV-19) in healthy adults. For TCRbeta chain sequencing, PBMC samples from trial participants were taken at day 0 and at day 28 after the second dose. The receptor chain draws on TRBV3-1 (or the pseudogene TRBV3-2) and TRBJ2-3; no D gene can be assigned with confidence. This sequence was found in an adult in good health. This sample comprised peripheral blood, obtained on day 0 of AZD1222 vaccination. The CDR3: CASSQDHVADTQYF. The DNA sequence is as follows: TGTGCCAGCAGCCAAGATCACGTAGCAGATACGCAGTATTTT.